This T cell receptor beta chain is from a study of cytomegalovirus exposure and HLA in healthy donors. Study-level points and caveats: For presence/absence analyses, sequencing depth was assumed to be roughly uniform across donors.

It was with 60 Vbeta and 13 Jbeta primers that the PCR ran. Assay: immunoSEQ multiplex PCR; the TCRdb copy retains only in-frame clones and omits some. The sample lists about 220,000 clones, about 70% occurring once. Trimming cost V 1 base and J 4 bases, with 10 bases left between them. Germline V gene data show CDR1 as SGHVS and CDR2 as FQNEAQ. The CDR3 contains 14 residues. Note on this clone: Its target is not known.

The chain has TRBV7-8 and TRBJ1-1; the D is unclear. This sequence was found in a woman aged 25 to 39 in good health and CMV-seronegative. Sequences were obtained from PBMCs. The CDR3 sequence is CASSLEHSGTEAFF. Written as DNA, the CDR3 is TGTGCCAGCAGCTTAGAACATTCGGGCACTGAAGCTTTCTTT.